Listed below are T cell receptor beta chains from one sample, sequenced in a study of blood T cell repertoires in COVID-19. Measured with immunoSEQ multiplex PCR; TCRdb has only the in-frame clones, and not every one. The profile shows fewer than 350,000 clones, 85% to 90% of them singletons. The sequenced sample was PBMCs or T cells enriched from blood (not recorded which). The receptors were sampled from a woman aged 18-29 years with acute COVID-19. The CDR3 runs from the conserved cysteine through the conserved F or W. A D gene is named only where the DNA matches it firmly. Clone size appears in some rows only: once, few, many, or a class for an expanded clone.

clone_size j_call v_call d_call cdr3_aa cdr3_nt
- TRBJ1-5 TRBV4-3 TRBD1 CASSQGQGAGQPQHF TGCGCCAGCAGCCAGGGACAGGGGGCAGGACAGCCCCAGCATTTT
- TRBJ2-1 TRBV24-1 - CATSDRLDNEQFF TGTGCCACCAGTGATCGACTTGACAATGAGCAGTTCTTC
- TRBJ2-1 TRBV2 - CASSDRSNNEQFF TGTGCCAGCAGTGATCGTAGCAACAATGAGCAGTTCTTC
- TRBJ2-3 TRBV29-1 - CSADTGSSTDTQYF TGCAGCGCCGATACGGGGTCTAGCACAGATACGCAGTATTTT
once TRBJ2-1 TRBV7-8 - CASSPRGSEQFF TGTGCCAGCAGCCCGAGGGGGAGTGAGCAGTTCTTC
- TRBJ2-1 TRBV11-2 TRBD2 CASSLDWIAGVQPNEQFF TGTGCCAGCAGCTTAGATTGGATAGCGGGAGTTCAACCCAATGAGCAGTTCTTC
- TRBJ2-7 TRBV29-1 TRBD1 CSVEPNSGTGNYEQYF TGCAGCGTTGAACCGAACTCCGGGACAGGGAACTACGAGCAGTACTTC
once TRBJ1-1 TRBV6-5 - CASSYSSRRNTEAFF TGTGCCAGCAGTTACTCGTCCAGGCGGAACACTGAAGCTTTCTTT
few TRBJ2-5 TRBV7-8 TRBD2 CASSLLIAGDLETQYF TGTGCCAGCAGCTTATTGATAGCGGGAGATCTGGAGACCCAGTACTTC
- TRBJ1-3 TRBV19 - CASSIDRGSGNTIYF TGTGCCAGTAGTATAGATCGGGGGTCTGGAAACACCATATATTTT
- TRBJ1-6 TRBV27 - CASSFLRDTHSPLHF TGTGCCAGCAGTTTCCTCCGGGACACGCATTCACCCCTCCACTTT
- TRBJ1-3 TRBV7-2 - CASSPGQGTLGRNTIYF TGTGCCAGCAGCCCCGGTCAGGGTACGCTAGGAAGGAACACCATATATTTT
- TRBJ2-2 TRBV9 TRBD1 CASSVVGQGGTGELFF TGTGCCAGCAGCGTAGTCGGACAGGGGGGCACCGGGGAGCTGTTTTTT
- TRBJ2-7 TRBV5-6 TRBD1 CASSLGQGVYEQYF TGTGCCAGCAGCTTGGGACAGGGGGTCTACGAGCAGTACTTC
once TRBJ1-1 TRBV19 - CASSIDLGANTEAFF TGTGCCAGTAGTATAGATCTAGGGGCGAACACTGAAGCTTTCTTT
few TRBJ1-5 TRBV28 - CASSLVDRVNQPQHF TGTGCCAGCAGTTTAGTAGACAGAGTCAATCAGCCCCAGCATTTT
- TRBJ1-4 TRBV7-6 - CASSFGDYLQGNEKLFF TGTGCCAGCAGCTTTGGCGACTATTTACAGGGCAATGAAAAACTGTTTTTT
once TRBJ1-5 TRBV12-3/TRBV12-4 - CASRHSLNQPQHF TGTGCCAGCAGGCACAGCCTCAATCAGCCCCAGCATTTT
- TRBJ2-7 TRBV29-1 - CSVGLGDEQYF TGCAGCGTTGGACTAGGAGACGAGCAGTACTTC
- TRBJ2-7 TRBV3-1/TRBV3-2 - CASSQESGGSYEQYF TGTGCCAGCAGCCAAGAGAGCGGAGGCTCCTACGAGCAGTACTTC
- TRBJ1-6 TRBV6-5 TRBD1 CASSWTGGTSPLHF TGTGCCAGCAGCTGGACAGGGGGCACATCACCCCTCCACTTT
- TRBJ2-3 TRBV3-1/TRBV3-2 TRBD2 CASSEAGGPYDTQYF TGTGCCAGCAGCGAAGCGGGAGGTCCATACGATACGCAGTATTTT
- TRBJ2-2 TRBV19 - CASSIVGTPNTGELFF TGTGCCAGTAGTATAGTGGGGACACCGAACACCGGGGAGCTGTTTTTT
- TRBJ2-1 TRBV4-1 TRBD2 CASSQGASGSWPYNEQFF TGCGCCAGCAGCCAAGGGGCTAGCGGGAGTTGGCCCTACAATGAGCAGTTCTTC
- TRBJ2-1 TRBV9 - CASSVTHSYNEQFF TGTGCCAGCAGCGTAACACACTCCTACAATGAGCAGTTCTTC
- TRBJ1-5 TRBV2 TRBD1 CASSGTGSSNQPQHF TGTGCCAGCAGTGGGACAGGGTCGTCGAATCAGCCCCAGCATTTT
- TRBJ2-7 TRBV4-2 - CASSQDGPGHRSSYEQYF TGTGCCAGCAGCCAAGATGGCCCGGGACACAGGAGCTCCTACGAGCAGTACTTC
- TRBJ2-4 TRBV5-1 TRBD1 CASSRGQGAKNIQYF TGCGCCAGCAGCCGGGGACAGGGGGCCAAAAACATTCAGTACTTC
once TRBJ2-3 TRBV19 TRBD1 CASSIDLGTGSFTDTQYF TGTGCCAGTAGTATAGATTTAGGGACAGGGTCTTTTACAGATACGCAGTATTTT
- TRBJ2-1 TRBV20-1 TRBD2 CSASQGLASSYNEQFF TGCAGTGCTAGTCAGGGACTAGCGAGCTCCTACAATGAGCAGTTCTTC
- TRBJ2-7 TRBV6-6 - CASSYGGEVSYEQYF TGTGCCAGCAGTTACGGCGGGGAAGTCTCCTACGAGCAGTACTTC
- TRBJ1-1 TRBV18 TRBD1 CASSQTGTGGVGTEAFF TGTGCCAGCTCGCAAACTGGGACAGGGGGCGTAGGCACTGAAGCTTTCTTT
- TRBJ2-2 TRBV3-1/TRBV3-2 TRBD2 CASSPPTSGSTGELFF TGTGCCAGCAGCCCCCCGACTAGCGGGAGCACCGGGGAGCTGTTTTTT
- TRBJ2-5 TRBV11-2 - CASSAPRRTGQETQYF TGTGCCAGCAGCGCCCCACGGCGGACGGGACAAGAGACCCAGTACTTC
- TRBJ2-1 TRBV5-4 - CASGSVGEQFF TGTGCCAGCGGGAGCGTCGGTGAGCAGTTCTTC
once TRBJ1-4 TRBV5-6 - CASSLFGINEKLFF TGTGCCAGCAGCTTGTTCGGGATAAATGAAAAACTGTTTTTT
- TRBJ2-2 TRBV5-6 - CASSSSPSGELFF TGTGCCAGCAGCAGTAGCCCGTCCGGGGAGCTGTTTTTT
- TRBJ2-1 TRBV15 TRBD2 CATSRESSGRSYNEQFF TGTGCCACCAGCAGAGAGTCTAGCGGGAGGTCCTACAATGAGCAGTTCTTC
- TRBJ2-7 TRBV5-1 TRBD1 CASSLGGQGGSYEQYF TGCGCCAGCAGCTTGGGGGGACAGGGCGGGTCCTACGAGCAGTACTTC
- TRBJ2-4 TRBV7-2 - CASSPYLAKNIQYF TGTGCCAGCAGCCCCTACTTAGCCAAAAACATTCAGTACTTC
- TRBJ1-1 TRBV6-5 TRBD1 CAGTTTGQRNTEAFF TGTGCCGGTACTACGACAGGGCAGAGAAACACTGAAGCTTTCTTT
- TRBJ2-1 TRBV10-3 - CAISDQAGNYNEQFF TGTGCCATCAGTGATCAGGCGGGGAACTACAATGAGCAGTTCTTC
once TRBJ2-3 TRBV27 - CASSRAGGDTQYF TGTGCCAGCAGCCGTGCCGGGGGTGATACGCAGTATTTT
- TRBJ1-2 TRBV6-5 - CASIPREGSGGYTF TGTGCCAGCATCCCCCGGGAGGGGTCGGGAGGCTACACCTTC
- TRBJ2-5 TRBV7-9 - CASSLAGQIETQYF TGTGCCAGCAGCTTAGCGGGCCAGATAGAGACCCAGTACTTC
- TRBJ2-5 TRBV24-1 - CATSDPGGSQETQYF TGTGCCACCAGTGATCCAGGCGGGTCCCAAGAGACCCAGTACTTC
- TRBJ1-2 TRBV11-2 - CASRTIRWANYGYTF TGTGCCAGCCGAACCATTCGCTGGGCCAACTATGGCTACACCTTC
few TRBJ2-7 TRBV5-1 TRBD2 CASSAISGSYEQYF TGCGCCAGCAGCGCGATTAGCGGGAGCTACGAGCAGTACTTC
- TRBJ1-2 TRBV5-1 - CASSLERSRLTNYGYTF TGCGCCAGCAGCTTGGAGCGGTCCAGGCTAACTAACTATGGCTACACCTTC
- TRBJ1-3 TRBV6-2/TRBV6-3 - CASSYPRVDGNTIYF TGTGCCAGCAGTTACCCCCGGGTCGACGGAAACACCATATATTTT
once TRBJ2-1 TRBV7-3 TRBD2 CASSLKGRENEQFF TGTGCCAGCAGCTTAAAGGGGAGGGAGAATGAGCAGTTCTTC
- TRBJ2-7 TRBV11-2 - CASSLIRRDEQYF TGTGCCAGCAGCTTGATTAGGAGGGACGAGCAGTACTTC
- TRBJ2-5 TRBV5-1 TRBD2 CATGRGLVMGETQYF TGCGCCACGGGCAGAGGACTAGTTATGGGGGAGACCCAGTACTTC
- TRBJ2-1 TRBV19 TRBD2 CASSTSGTYNEQFF TGTGCCAGTAGTACTAGCGGGACCTACAATGAGCAGTTCTTC
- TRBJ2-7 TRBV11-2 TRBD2 CASSASGSGYEQYF TGTGCCAGCAGCGCAAGCGGGAGTGGGTACGAGCAGTACTTC